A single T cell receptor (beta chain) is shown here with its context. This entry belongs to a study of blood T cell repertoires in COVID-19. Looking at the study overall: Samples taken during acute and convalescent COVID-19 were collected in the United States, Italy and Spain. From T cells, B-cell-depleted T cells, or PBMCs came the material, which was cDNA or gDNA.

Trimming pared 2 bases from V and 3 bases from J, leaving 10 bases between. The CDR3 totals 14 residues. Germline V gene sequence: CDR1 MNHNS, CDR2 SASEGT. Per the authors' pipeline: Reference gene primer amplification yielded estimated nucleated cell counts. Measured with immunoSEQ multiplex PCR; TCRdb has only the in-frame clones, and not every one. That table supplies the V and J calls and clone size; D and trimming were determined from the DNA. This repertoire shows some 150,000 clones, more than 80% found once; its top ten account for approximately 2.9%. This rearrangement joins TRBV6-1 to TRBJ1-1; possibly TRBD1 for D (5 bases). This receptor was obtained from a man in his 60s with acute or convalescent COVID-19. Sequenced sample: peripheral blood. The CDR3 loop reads CASSEYDRDTEAFF. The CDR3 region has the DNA TGTGCCAGCAGTGAATATGACAGAGACACTGAAGCTTTCTTT.